These T cell receptor beta chains were read from a single sample in a study of patients and donors after allogeneic stem cell transplantation. Using its own MiXCR run on the RT-PCR reads, TCRdb lists one record per CDR3 protein. The data hold 8,000 to 9,500 distinct CDR3 sequences, with under 5% observed a single time. Specimen: blood, either unsorted or a sorted T cell fraction (not recorded which). All receptors come from a human donor who was either an allogeneic HSCT recipient or a stem cell or donor lymphocyte infusion donor (not recorded which). It is not recorded whose cells these are; they may come from a transplant donor. Both conserved end residues are part of each CDR3. The D gene is left open where the match is weak. Clone sizes are given selectively: once, few, many, or a class where the clone is expanded.

clone size	V gene	D gene	J gene	CDR3 DNA	CDR3 protein
many	TRBV12-3/TRBV12-4	TRBD2	TRBJ2-1	TGTGCCAGCACCACGGGACTAGCGAGCATTTTAGGCAATGAGCAGTTCTTC	CASTTGLASILGNEQFF
many	TRBV7-2	.	TRBJ2-7	TGTGCCAGCAGCTCCGCTAGGGAGCAGTACTTC	CASSSAREQYF
medium-sized	TRBV20-1	.	TRBJ2-2	TGCAGTGCTAGGATGACAAGGTCGAACACCGGGGAGCTGTTTTTT	CSARMTRSNTGELFF
few	TRBV6-2/TRBV6-3	.	TRBJ2-7	TGTGCCAGCAGTCGTGCTTTACTCGGGCAGTACTTC	CASSRALLGQYF
medium-sized	TRBV7-2	.	TRBJ1-3	TGTGCCAGCAGCTTACGGGGCCCTTCAGGAAACACCATATATTTT	CASSLRGPSGNTIYF
medium-sized	TRBV28	TRBD1	TRBJ1-4	TGTGCCAGCAGTTTTAGGACAGGGGACTGGGAAAAACTGTTTTTT	CASSFRTGDWEKLFF
many	TRBV5-1	TRBD2	TRBJ2-1	TGCGCCAGCAGGACCAGCGCTAGCGGGAGCGATGAGCAGTTCTTC	CASRTSASGSDEQFF
many	TRBV2	.	TRBJ1-5	TGTGCCAGCAGTGAAGCAGAGGGTTTTTATCTGCCCCAGCATTTT	CASSEAEGFYLPQHF
many	TRBV18	.	TRBJ1-5	TGTGCCAGCTCACCACAGGGGGGCAATCAGCCCCAGCATTTT	CASSPQGGNQPQHF
many	TRBV20-1	TRBD2	TRBJ2-3	TGCAGTGCTCTAAGCGGGAGGGCCCGAGATACGCAGTATTTT	CSALSGRARDTQYF
many	TRBV6-2/TRBV6-3	.	TRBJ2-1	TGTGCCAGCAGTCCCCGGACTTTTTACAATGAGCAGTTCTTC	CASSPRTFYNEQFF
many	TRBV5-1	.	TRBJ2-7	TGCGCCAGCAGCTTCCTGAGAGGAGGGATGTCCTACGAGCAGTACTTC	CASSFLRGGMSYEQYF
many	TRBV7-2	TRBD2	TRBJ2-3	TGTGCCAGCAGCCCTCTAGCGGGCCCTAGCACAGATACGCAGTATTTT	CASSPLAGPSTDTQYF
.	TRBV7-9	.	TRBJ2-7	TGTGCCAGCAGCCGAAGGGGCTACGAGCAGTACTTC	CASSRRGYEQYF
medium-sized	TRBV29-1	.	TRBJ1-4	TGCAGCGTTGGGGCAGGACTTGGAGGTGAAAAACTGTTTTTT	CSVGAGLGGEKLFF
medium-sized	TRBV10-3	.	TRBJ1-2	TGTGCCATCAGCGCCACGACAGCCTTCTATGGCTACACCTTC	CAISATTAFYGYTF
many	TRBV6-5	TRBD2	TRBJ2-1	TGTGCCAGCAGCCGTAAAGCGGGGGCCTACAATGAGCAGTTCTTC	CASSRKAGAYNEQFF
many	TRBV12-3/TRBV12-4	.	TRBJ2-2	TGTGCCAGCAGTTTTGCCGGACACCTGACCTACGGGGAGCTGTTTTTT	CASSFAGHLTYGELFF
medium-sized	TRBV10-3	.	TRBJ2-4	TGTGCCATCAGTGAGTCGGGGCTGAAAAACATTCAGTACTTC	CAISESGLKNIQYF
many	TRBV28	.	TRBJ1-5	TGTGCCAGCAGTTTCAGCGGCAGTCGGTATAGCAATCAGCCCCAGCATTTT	CASSFSGSRYSNQPQHF
medium-sized	TRBV28	TRBD2	TRBJ2-7	TGTGCCAGCAGCACTCCGGGACTAGCGGGAGGACACGAGCAGTACTTC	CASSTPGLAGGHEQYF
many	TRBV7-2	.	TRBJ1-2	TGTGCCAGCAGCTTAAGCGCGGCCCAACGGGCTAACTATGGCTACACCTTC	CASSLSAAQRANYGYTF
medium-sized	TRBV29-1	.	TRBJ2-7	TGCAGCACCGTCGGGGAAAGTCGGGGGAACTACGAGCAGTACTTC	CSTVGESRGNYEQYF
medium-sized	TRBV5-1	TRBD1	TRBJ1-5	TGCGCCAGCAGCTCAGGACAGGGCGGCAATCAGCCCCAGCATTTT	CASSSGQGGNQPQHF
.	TRBV7-9	.	TRBJ2-3	TGTGCCAGCAGTTTCGGGACTCGTAGAACAGATACGCAGTATTTT	CASSFGTRRTDTQYF
many	TRBV20-1	.	TRBJ2-1	TGCAGTGCTAAACCCGGACTACTAGTAGGTGAGCAGTTCTTC	CSAKPGLLVGEQFF
many	TRBV5-1	.	TRBJ2-5	TGCGCCAGCAGCTTTCAGGGTAGGGGGATCCAAGAGACCCAGTACTTC	CASSFQGRGIQETQYF
.	TRBV6-6	.	TRBJ1-1	TGTGCCAGCAGCTACCTAAGGGCAGGGAGAGTCACTGAAGCTTTCTTT	CASSYLRAGRVTEAFF
many	TRBV7-2	.	TRBJ2-4	TGTGCCAGCAGCTTAGCGGAAATTGGGGACATTCAGTACTTC	CASSLAEIGDIQYF
medium-sized	TRBV4-1	TRBD1	TRBJ1-1	TGCGCCAGCACCACAGGGGGGGCTGCTTTCTTT	CASTTGGAAFF
many	TRBV11-2	TRBD2	TRBJ2-3	TGTGCCAGCAGCTCCTTACTAGCGGGAGGGCCCACAGATACGCAGTATTTT	CASSSLLAGGPTDTQYF
many	TRBV25-1	.	TRBJ2-5	TGTGCCAGCAGTGGGCCCTTAAGGACAGCCGCCCGGGAGACCCAGTACTTC	CASSGPLRTAARETQYF
many	TRBV28	.	TRBJ1-5	TGTGCCAGCAGTTTCGCCCCCCTGAGAGATCAGCCCCAGCATTTT	CASSFAPLRDQPQHF
many	TRBV24-1	TRBD2	TRBJ2-1	TGTGCCACCAGTGATCTTGGCGGGAGCTCCTACAATGAGCAGTTCTTC	CATSDLGGSSYNEQFF
many	TRBV7-9	TRBD1	TRBJ2-7	TGTGCCAGCAGCTTAGCCGGACAGGGATCTGGCGAGCAGTACTTC	CASSLAGQGSGEQYF
medium-sized	TRBV6-2/TRBV6-3	.	TRBJ1-5	TGTGCCAGCAGTTACGGGGATTATAGCAATCAGCCCCAGCATTTT	CASSYGDYSNQPQHF
medium-sized	TRBV7-6	.	TRBJ2-7	TGTGCCAGCAGCCCTGGGGGGGCAGGGGGAGTTGACGAGCAGTACTTC	CASSPGGAGGVDEQYF
.	TRBV13	.	TRBJ1-2	TGTGCCAGCAGCCCAGCAGGAGGCTACCGCTATGGCTACACCTTC	CASSPAGGYRYGYTF